The 15 T cell receptor beta chains listed next were all sequenced from one sample in a study of shared clonotypes between healthy human individuals. Assay used: immunoSEQ multiplex PCR; TCRdb lists only in-frame clones, some missing. Of 2 million to 2.5 million clones in the sample, 85% to 95% are singletons; the top ten hold more than 0.35%. The sample taken for sequencing was naive CD4+ T cells from PBMCs. Documented subset: CD45RA+ positively selected. The receptors were sampled from a young man in good health. Some clones in this sample may be carry-over from other donors' samples.

The chain couples TRBV28 to TRBJ1-3; D may be TRBD1 (6 bases). Looked up from germline, CDR1 is MDHEN and CDR2 is SYDVKM. Trimming took 5 bases from V and 4 from J, leaving 15 bases between them. The CDR3 runs 15 residues. The CDR3 DNA sequence: TGTGCCAGCAGTCTAGCTGGGGGGCAAGGAAACACCATATATTTT. Its protein is CASSLAGGQGNTIYF.

The chain couples TRBV30 to TRBJ2-7; TRBD2 might be the D (6 bases). The V end was cut by 6 bases, the J end by 7 bases, with 16 bases between. The CDR3 runs 12 residues. Germline loops: CDR1 GTSNPN, CDR2 SVGIG (reference sequence). The CDR3 region is CACRLNRGEQYF. DNA of the CDR3: TGTGCCTGTCGACTGAACCGGGGGGAGCAGTACTTC. Drawing the rest from reference TRBV30 and TRBJ2-7, the complete variable domain is SQTIHQWPATLVQPVGSPLSLECTVEGTSNPNLYWYRQAAGRGLQLLFYSVGIGQISSEVPQNLSASRPQDRQFILSSKKLLLSDSGFYLCACRLNRGEQYFGPGTRLTVT.

The chain joins TRBV7-6 to TRBJ2-7; perhaps TRBD2 as D (5 bases). The CDR3 extends over 14 amino acids. Germline CDR1 SGHVS, CDR2 FNYEAQ. The V end was cut by 5 bases, the J end by 4 bases, with 15 bases between. The CDR3 nucleotides read TGTGCCAGCAGCCTCCCACGGGATGGGTACGAGCAGTACTTC. This codes for CASSLPRDGYEQYF.

This chain uses TRBV27 with TRBJ2-5; the D is unclear. The germline V gene encodes CDR1 MNHEY and CDR2 SMNVEV (reference sequence). V was trimmed by 2 bases and J by 2 bases, leaving 12 bases between them. The CDR3 is made up of 15 amino acids. The CDR3 loop is CASSLGVLGQETQYF. For the CDR3, the DNA is TGTGCCAGCAGTTTAGGGGTTCTTGGGCAAGAGACCCAGTACTTC.

The genes are TRBV4-3 and TRBJ2-1, with TRBD2 matching 8 bases. Germline CDR1 reads LGHNA; CDR2 reads YSLEER. V shed 0 bases and J 9 bases; nucleotides not matched to a gene: 4. The CDR3 is 14 residues long. As DNA, the CDR3 is TGCGCCAGCAGCCAAGATCGGACTAGCTTTGAGCAGTTCTTC. Translated: CASSQDRTSFEQFF.

CDR3 residues: CAWTVGTSADTQYF. CDR3 nucleotide sequence: TGTGCCTGGACCGTTGGGACTAGCGCCGATACGCAGTATTTT. The chain combines TRBV30 with TRBJ2-3; 10 positions agree with TRBD2. Germline assignment: CDR1 GTSNPN and CDR2 SVGIG (reference sequence). V was clipped by 4 bases and J by 6 bases; unmatched bases: 7. This CDR3 is built from 14 residues. The whole variable domain, filled in from reference TRBV30 and TRBJ2-3, reads SQTIHQWPATLVQPVGSPLSLECTVEGTSNPNLYWYRQAAGRGLQLLFYSVGIGQISSEVPQNLSASRPQDRQFILSSKKLLLSDSGFYLCAWTVGTSADTQYFGPGTRLTVL.

The rearrangement uses TRBV28 and TRBJ2-1; tentative D call: TRBD2 (6 bases). CDR3 length: 11 residues. V was cut by 6 bases and J by 10 bases, with 10 bases left in between. CDR1 and CDR2 from the germline V gene are MDHEN and SYDVKM. As DNA, the CDR3 is TGTGCCAGCAGCCCCCGGGAGGAGCAGTTCTTC. It translates to CASSPREEQFF.

V is TRBV7-9 and J is TRBJ1-2; D remains ambiguous. Germline values: CDR1 SEHNR, CDR2 FQNEAQ (reference sequence). Trimming removed 5 bases at V and 6 bases at J, with 13 bases between. This CDR3 comprises 13 residues. The CDR3: CASSRDEFHGYTF. The CDR3 coding sequence is TGTGCCAGCAGCCGCGACGAGTTCCATGGCTACACCTTC. Looking up the rest from reference TRBV7-9 and TRBJ1-2 gives the full variable domain: DTGVSQNPRHKITKRGQNVTFRCDPISEHNRLYWYRQTLGQGPEFLTYFQNEAQLEKSRLLSDRFSAERPKGSFSTLEIQRTEQGDSAMYLCASSRDEFHGYTFGSGTRLTVV.

CDR3 sequence reads: CSGNREGTEAFF. The CDR3 DNA reads as TGCAGCGGAAACAGGGAGGGTACTGAAGCTTTCTTT. The chain employs TRBV29-1 and TRBJ1-1, with a possible D match to TRBD1 (6 bases). The germline CDR1 and CDR2 sequences are SQVTM and ANQGSEA. Trimming left V 7 bases short and J 5 bases short, with 14 bases between. The CDR3 extends over 12 amino acids.

This chain joins TRBV4-2 and TRBJ2-7, with 10 bases aligning to TRBD2. Losses at the gene ends were 2 bases for V and 2 bases for J; bases not matched to a gene: 6. This CDR3 spans 16 amino acids. Per the germline V gene, CDR1 is LGHNA and CDR2 is YNFKEQ. CDR3 DNA: TGTGCCAGCAGCCAACTTAAAGCGGGAGGGCCCTACGAGCAGTACTTC. Protein: CASSQLKAGGPYEQYF.

This chain uses TRBV6-6 with TRBJ2-2; D may be TRBD1 (6 bases). The germline CDR1 and CDR2 sequences are MNHNY and SVGAGI (reference sequence). Trimming removed 10 bases at V and 0 bases at J, with 12 bases between. The CDR3 contains 14 residues. DNA for the CDR3: TGTGCCACCATGGACAGCGCGAACACCGGGGAGCTGTTTTTT. This gives the protein CATMDSANTGELFF.

In this sample, this clone turned up once. The chain recombines TRBV5-1 with TRBJ2-5; 9 positions match TRBD2. The J segment lost 5 bases and the V segment lost 4 bases, leaving 12 bases of the junction unmatched. The germline V gene has CDR1 SGHRS and CDR2 YFSETQ. This CDR3 has 16 amino acids. DNA of the CDR3: TGCGCCAGCAGCCCTACTATAGCGGGAGTAGGGGAGACCCAGTACTTC. This sequence encodes CASSPTIAGVGETQYF.

The rearrangement joins TRBV19 to TRBJ1-2; no clear D gene. V shed 3 bases and J shed 7 bases, with 12 bases lying between them. The CDR3 loop spans 13 amino acids. The germline V gene has CDR1 LNHDA and CDR2 SQIVND (reference sequence). As DNA, the CDR3 is TGTGCCAGTAGTATCTCCGGGAGCGGTGGCTACACCTTC. Its protein is CASSISGSGGYTF.

This chain connects TRBV5-1 to TRBJ2-1; 8 bases fit TRBD2. The CDR3 covers 18 residues. CDR1 and CDR2 from the germline V gene are SGHRS and YFSETQ. With V trimmed by 4 bases and J by 4 bases, 16 bases remained unmatched. CDR3 coding DNA: TGCGCCAGCAGCCCACGTTCCGGACTAGCCATAACTTACAATGAGCAGTTCTTC. Its translation is CASSPRSGLAITYNEQFF.

This sequence joins TRBV9 and TRBJ2-5; weak D call: TRBD2 (5 bases). In germline, CDR1 is SGDLS, CDR2 YYNGEE. V dropped 4 bases and J dropped 3 bases, with 13 bases sitting between them. The CDR3 has 14 amino acids. The CDR3 coding sequence is TGTGCCAGCAGCCCCCATACTAGGAAAGAGACCCAGTACTTC. As protein: CASSPHTRKETQYF.